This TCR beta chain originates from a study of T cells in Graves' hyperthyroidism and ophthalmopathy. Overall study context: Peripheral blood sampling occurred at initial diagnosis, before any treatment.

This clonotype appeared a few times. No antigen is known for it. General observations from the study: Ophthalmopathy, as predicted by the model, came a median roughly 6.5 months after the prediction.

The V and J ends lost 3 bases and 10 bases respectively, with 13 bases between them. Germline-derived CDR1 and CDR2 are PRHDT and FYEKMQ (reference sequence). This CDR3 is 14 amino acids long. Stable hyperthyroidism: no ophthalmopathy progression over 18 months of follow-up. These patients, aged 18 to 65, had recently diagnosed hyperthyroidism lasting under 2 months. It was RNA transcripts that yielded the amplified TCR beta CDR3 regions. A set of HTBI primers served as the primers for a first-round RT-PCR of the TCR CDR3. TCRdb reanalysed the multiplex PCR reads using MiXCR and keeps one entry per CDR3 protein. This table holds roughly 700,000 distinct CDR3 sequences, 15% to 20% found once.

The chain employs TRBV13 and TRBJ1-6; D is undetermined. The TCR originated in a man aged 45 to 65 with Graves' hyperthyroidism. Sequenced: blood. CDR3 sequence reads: CASSFLGNESPLHF. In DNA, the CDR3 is TGTGCCAGCAGCTTTTTGGGGAACGAATCACCCCTCCACTTT. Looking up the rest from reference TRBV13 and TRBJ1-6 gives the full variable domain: AAGVIQSPRHLIKEKRETATLKCYPIPRHDTVYWYQQGPGQDPQFLISFYEKMQSDKGSIPDRFSAQQFSDYHSELNMSSLELGDSALYFCASSFLGNESPLHFGNGTRLTVT.